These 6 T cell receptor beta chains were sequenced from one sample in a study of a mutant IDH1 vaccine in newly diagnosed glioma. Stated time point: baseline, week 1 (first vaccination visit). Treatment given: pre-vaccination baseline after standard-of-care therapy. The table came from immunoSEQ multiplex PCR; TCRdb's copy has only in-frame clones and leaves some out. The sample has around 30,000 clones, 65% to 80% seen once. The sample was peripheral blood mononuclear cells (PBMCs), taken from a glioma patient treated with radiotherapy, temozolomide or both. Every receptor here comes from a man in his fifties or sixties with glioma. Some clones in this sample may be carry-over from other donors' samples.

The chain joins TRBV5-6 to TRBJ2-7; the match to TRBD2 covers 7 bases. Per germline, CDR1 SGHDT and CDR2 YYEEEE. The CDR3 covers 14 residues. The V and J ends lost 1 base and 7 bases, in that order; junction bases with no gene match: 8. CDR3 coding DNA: TGTGCCAGCAGCTTGCGCGGGGCCGGGGGGGAGCAGTACTTC. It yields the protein CASSLRGAGGEQYF. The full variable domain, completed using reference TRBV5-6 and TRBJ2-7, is DAGVTQSPTHLIKTRGQQVTLRCSPKSGHDTVSWYQQALGQGPQFIFQYYEEEERQRGNFPDRFSGHQFPNYSSELNVNALLLGDSALYLCASSLRGAGGEQYFGPGTRLTVT.

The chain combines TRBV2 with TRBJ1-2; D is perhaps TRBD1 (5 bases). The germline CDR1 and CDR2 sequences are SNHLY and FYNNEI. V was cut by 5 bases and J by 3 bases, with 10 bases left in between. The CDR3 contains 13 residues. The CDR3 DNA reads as TGTGCCAGCAGTTCCGACAGCGACTATGGCTACACCTTC. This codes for CASSSDSDYGYTF.

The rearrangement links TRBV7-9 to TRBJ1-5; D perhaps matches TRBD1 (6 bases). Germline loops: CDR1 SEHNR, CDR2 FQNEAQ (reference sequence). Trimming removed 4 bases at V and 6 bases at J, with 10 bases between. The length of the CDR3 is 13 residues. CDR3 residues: CASSYQGLQPQHF. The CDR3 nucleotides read TGTGCCAGCAGCTATCAGGGGCTTCAGCCCCAGCATTTT.

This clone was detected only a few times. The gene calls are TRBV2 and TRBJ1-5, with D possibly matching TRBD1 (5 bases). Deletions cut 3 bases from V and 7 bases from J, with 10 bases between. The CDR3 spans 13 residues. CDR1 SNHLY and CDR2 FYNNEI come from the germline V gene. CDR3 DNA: TGTGCCAGCAGTGAGGGGGGAGGGCAGCCCCAGCATTTT. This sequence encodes CASSEGGGQPQHF.

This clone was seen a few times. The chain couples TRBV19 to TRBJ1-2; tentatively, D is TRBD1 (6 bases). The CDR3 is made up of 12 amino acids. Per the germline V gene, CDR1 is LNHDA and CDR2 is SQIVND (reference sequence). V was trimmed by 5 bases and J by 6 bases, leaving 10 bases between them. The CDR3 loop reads CASSFRTDGYTF. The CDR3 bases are TGTGCCAGTAGTTTTCGGACAGATGGCTACACCTTC.

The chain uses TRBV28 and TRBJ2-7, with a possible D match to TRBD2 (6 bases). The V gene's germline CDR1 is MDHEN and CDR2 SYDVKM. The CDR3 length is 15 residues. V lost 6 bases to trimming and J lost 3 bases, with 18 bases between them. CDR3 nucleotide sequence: TGTGCCAGCAGGCCTAGGGAGGCTCTCTACTACGAGCAGTACTTC. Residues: CASRPREALYYEQYF.